This T cell receptor (beta chain) was captured in a study of T cell responses to AZD1222 COVID-19 vaccine. Study outcomes and limitations: Clonal diversity was possibly underestimated, and white British individuals and females predominated among donors. Spike-wide vaccine-associated CD4 TCRs dominated at 160-218 and 743-854. The peak T cell response came first, and repertoires were sampled only after it.

With respect to this clone: No antigen is known for it.

Some clones are missing from TCRdb's copy, which holds only in-frame ones; the method was immunoSEQ multiplex PCR. The sample yields over 85,000 clones, approximately 90% seen once. Looked up from germline, CDR1 is WNHNN and CDR2 is SYGVQD (reference sequence). Trimming shortened V by 6 bases and J by 7 bases, and 14 bases separated the two germline ends. This CDR3 is 13 amino acids long. Pooling covered second doses at about 4 or about 12 weeks. The sequence was collected from an adult who received the AZD1222 COVID-19 vaccine. The material sequenced was peripheral blood, taken 28 days after the second AZD1222 dose. V gene TRBV10-1 combines with J gene TRBJ2-3; the D gene is possibly TRBD2 (7 bases). CDR3 amino acids: CASRTGGPYTQYF. The CDR3 region has the DNA TGCGCCAGCAGGACCGGGGGGCCCTATACGCAGTATTTT.